Described below is a single T cell receptor beta chain sequence and its context. Its antigen is currently unknown. The record originates from a study of graft-versus-host responses after intestinal transplantation. Overall study context: The study gave all recipients anti-thymocyte globulin induction, then tacrolimus and steroids for about 3 years. General observations from the study: Where graft-donor T cell macrochimerism was present, patients had high graft-versus-host to host-versus-graft clonal ratios in allografts.

CDR3 length: 14 residues. V dropped 6 bases and J dropped 6 bases, with 15 bases sitting between them. From germline, CDR1 is MNHNS and CDR2 SASEGT. This table comes from immunoSEQ multiplex PCR, and its TCRdb copy is limited to in-frame clones, with some not included. The sample has 90,000 to 120,000 clones, roughly nine tenths seen once. Here the sequenced sample was unstimulated CD4+ T cells sorted from spleen or lymph node cells, taken before intestinal transplant. The origin of this receptor is a human donor who received an intestinal transplant. This chain links TRBV6-1 with TRBJ2-1; a possible D gene is TRBD1 (6 bases). The CDR3 DNA sequence: TGTGCCAGCAGCCTCAGGGGTTCGGGCAATGAGCAGTTCTTC. Its translation is CASSLRGSGNEQFF.